This T cell receptor beta chain was sequenced for a study of blood T cell repertoires in COVID-19. Looking at the study overall: Acute and convalescent COVID-19 samples came from the United States, Italy and Spain. PBMCs, B-cell-depleted T cells, or T cells provided the cDNA or gDNA that made up the material.

Original methodology: Amplified reference gene primers provided the basis for estimating nucleated cell counts. Some clones are missing from TCRdb's copy, which holds only in-frame ones; the method was immunoSEQ multiplex PCR. V and J calls and clone size are given by that table; D and trimming were obtained from the DNA. This table holds around 25,000 clones, approximately 88% found once. Germline V lookup: CDR1 MDHEN, CDR2 SYDVKM. Trimming at V came to 8 bases and at J to 4 bases, leaving 6 bases not matched to a gene. CDR3 length equals 13 residues. This chain uses TRBV28 with TRBJ1-1, with TRBD1 identical over 8 bases. The TCR originated in a woman between 50 and 59 years old with active COVID-19. Sequencing input: peripheral blood. CDR3 nucleotides: TGTGCCAGCGGGGTAGACAGGGGCACTGAAGCTTTCTTT. This translates into CASGVDRGTEAFF. Supplemented by reference TRBV28 and TRBJ1-1, the full variable domain reads DVKVTQSSRYLVKRTGEKVFLECVQDMDHENMFWYRQDPGLGLRLIYFSYDVKMKEKGDIPEGYSVSREKKERFSLILESASTNQTSMYLCASGVDRGTEAFFGQGTRLTVV.